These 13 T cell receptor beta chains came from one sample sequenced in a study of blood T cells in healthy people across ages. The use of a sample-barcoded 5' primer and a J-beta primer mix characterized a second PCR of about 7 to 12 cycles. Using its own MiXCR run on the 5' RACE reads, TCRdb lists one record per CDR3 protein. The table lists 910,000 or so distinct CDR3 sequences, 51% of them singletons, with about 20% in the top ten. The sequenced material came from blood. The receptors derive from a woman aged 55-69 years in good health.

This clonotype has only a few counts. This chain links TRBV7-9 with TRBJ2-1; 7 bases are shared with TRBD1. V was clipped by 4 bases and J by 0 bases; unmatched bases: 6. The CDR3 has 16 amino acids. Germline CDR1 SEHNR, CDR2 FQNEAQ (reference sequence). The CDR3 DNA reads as TGTGCCAGCAGCTACCCGACAGGGAGCTCCTACAATGAGCAGTTCTTC. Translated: CASSYPTGSSYNEQFF.

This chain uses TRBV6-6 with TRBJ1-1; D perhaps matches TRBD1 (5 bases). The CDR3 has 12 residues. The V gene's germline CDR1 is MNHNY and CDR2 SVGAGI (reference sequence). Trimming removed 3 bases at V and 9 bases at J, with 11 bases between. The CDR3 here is CASSYGAEKAFF. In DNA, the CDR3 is TGTGCCAGCAGTTATGGGGCAGAAAAAGCTTTCTTT.

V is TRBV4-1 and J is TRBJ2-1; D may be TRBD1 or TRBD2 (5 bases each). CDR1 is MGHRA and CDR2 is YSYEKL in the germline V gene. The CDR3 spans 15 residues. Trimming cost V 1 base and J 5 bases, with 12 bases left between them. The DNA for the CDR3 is TGCGCCAGCAGCCAAGGAGGGTCAGGGAACAATGAGCAGTTCTTC. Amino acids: CASSQGGSGNNEQFF.

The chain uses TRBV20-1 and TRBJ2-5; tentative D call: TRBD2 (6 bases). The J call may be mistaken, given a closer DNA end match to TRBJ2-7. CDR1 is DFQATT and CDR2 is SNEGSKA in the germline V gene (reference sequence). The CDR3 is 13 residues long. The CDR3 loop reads CSAIGSPGYEQYF. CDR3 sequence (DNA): TGCAGTGCTATCGGGAGCCCCGGGTACGAGCAGTACTTC.

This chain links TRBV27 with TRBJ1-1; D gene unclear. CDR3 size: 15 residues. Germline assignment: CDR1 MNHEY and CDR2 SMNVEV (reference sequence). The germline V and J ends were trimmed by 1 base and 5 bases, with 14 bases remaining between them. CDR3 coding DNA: TGTGCCAGCAGTTTATTTGGGAGTTCATGGACTGAAGCTTTCTTT. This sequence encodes CASSLFGSSWTEAFF.

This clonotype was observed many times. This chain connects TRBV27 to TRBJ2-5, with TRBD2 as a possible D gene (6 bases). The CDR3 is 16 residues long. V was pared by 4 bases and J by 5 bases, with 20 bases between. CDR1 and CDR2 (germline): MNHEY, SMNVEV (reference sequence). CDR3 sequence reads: CASSSRNGRLWETQYF. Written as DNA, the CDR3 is TGTGCCAGCAGTTCCAGAAACGGGAGATTGTGGGAGACCCAGTACTTC.

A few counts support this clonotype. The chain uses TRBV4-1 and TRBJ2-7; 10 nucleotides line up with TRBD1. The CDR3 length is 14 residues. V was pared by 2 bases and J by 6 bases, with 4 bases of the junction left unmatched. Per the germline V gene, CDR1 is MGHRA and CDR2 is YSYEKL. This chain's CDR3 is CASSQRDRGSEQYF. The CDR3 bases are TGCGCCAGCAGCCAACGGGACAGGGGATCCGAGCAGTACTTC.

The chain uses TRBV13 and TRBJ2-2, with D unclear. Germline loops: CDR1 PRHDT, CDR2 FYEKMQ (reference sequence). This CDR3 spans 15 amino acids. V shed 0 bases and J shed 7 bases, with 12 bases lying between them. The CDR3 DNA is TGTGCCAGCAGCTTAGGGACAACCTCAAGCGGGGAGCTGTTTTTT. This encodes CASSLGTTSSGELFF.

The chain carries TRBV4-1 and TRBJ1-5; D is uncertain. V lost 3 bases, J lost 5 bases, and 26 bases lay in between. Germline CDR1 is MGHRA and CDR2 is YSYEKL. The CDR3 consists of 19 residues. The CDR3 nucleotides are TGCGCCAGCAGCCACCGGGGAGCTATCGGAGGCTCTTCTTATCAGCCCCAGCATTTT. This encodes CASSHRGAIGGSSYQPQHF.

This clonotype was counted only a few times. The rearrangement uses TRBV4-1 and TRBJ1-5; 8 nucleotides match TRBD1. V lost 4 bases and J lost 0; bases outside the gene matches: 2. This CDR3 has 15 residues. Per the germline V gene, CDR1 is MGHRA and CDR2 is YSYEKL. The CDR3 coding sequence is TGCGCCAGCAGCCCAGGGGGCCTTAGCAATCAGCCCCAGCATTTT. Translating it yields CASSPGGLSNQPQHF.

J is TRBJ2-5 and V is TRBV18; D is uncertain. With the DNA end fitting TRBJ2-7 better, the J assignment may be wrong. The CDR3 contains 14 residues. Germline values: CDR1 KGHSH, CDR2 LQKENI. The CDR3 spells CASSPGSAPYEQYF. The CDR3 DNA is TGTGCCAGCAGCCCCGGCTCGGCCCCCTACGAGCAGTACTTC.

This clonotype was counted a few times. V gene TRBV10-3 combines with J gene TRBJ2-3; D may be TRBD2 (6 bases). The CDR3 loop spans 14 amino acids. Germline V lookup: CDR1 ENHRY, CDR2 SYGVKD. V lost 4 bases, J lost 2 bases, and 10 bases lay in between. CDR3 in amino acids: CAISGGLFTDTQYF. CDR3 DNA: TGTGCCATCAGTGGGGGACTCTTCACAGATACGCAGTATTTT.

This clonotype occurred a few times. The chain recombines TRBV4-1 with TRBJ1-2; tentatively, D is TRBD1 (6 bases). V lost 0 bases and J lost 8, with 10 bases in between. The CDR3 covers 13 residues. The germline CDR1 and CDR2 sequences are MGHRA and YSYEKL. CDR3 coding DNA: TGCGCCAGCAGCCAAGATAACAGGGAAGGCTACACCTTC. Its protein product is CASSQDNREGYTF.